This is a list of T cell receptor beta chains from one sample in a study of Ad26.COV2.S vaccination and SARS-CoV-2 variants. The assay was immunoSEQ multiplex PCR, and TCRdb's table has in-frame clones only and misses some. In the table there are 300,000 to 400,000 clones, 80% to 90% of which are singletons. The sequencing used peripheral blood, collected in a trial of Ad26.COV2.S vaccine versus placebo. These receptor sequences come from a person aged 18-60 years who received the Ad26.COV2.S COVID-19 vaccine or a placebo. CDR3s include the opening cysteine and the closing phenylalanine or tryptophan. The order of the fields is D gene, V gene, CDR3 length, J gene, clone size, CDR3 protein, CDR3 DNA. The D gene is left open where the match is weak. Not every row has a clone size; where given, it reads once, few, many or a size class.

TRBD2,TRBV9,16,TRBJ2-1,.,CASSVAFSGGENEQFF,TGTGCCAGCAGCGTAGCCTTTAGCGGGGGGGAAAATGAGCAGTTCTTC
TRBD2,TRBV28,15,TRBJ2-1,.,CASVGGPSRMHEQFF,TGTGCCAGCGTGGGAGGGCCCTCGAGGATGCATGAGCAGTTCTTC
.,TRBV27,14,TRBJ1-1,.,CASSPRPQGTEAFF,TGTGCCAGCAGTCCAAGACCCCAGGGCACTGAAGCTTTCTTT
TRBD2,TRBV6-5,13,TRBJ2-1,.,CASRLAGGYEQFF,TGTGCCAGCAGACTAGCGGGAGGGTATGAGCAGTTCTTC
.,TRBV3-1/TRBV3-2,14,TRBJ2-5,.,CASSLGPGWETQYF,TGTGCCAGCAGCCTTGGACCGGGGTGGGAGACCCAGTACTTC
TRBD1,TRBV5-4,15,TRBJ2-3,.,CASSLGDSSTDTQYF,TGTGCCAGCAGCTTGGGGGACAGCAGCACAGATACGCAGTATTTT
.,TRBV28,13,TRBJ2-7,.,CASRRRGAYEQYF,TGTGCCAGCAGAAGGAGGGGCGCTTACGAGCAGTACTTC
.,TRBV4-3,14,TRBJ1-2,.,CASSRRGRNYGYTF,TGCGCCAGCAGCCGCCGCGGCCGTAACTATGGCTACACCTTC
.,TRBV27,14,TRBJ1-1,.,CASSSAGPNTEAFF,TGTGCCAGCAGTTCCGCCGGGCCGAACACTGAAGCTTTCTTT
TRBD2,TRBV5-8,16,TRBJ2-3,.,CASSGWTSGGTDTQYF,TGTGCCAGCAGCGGTTGGACTAGCGGAGGCACAGATACGCAGTATTTT
.,TRBV7-9,14,TRBJ1-6,.,CASSLERGGSPLHF,TGTGCCAGCAGCTTAGAAAGGGGTGGGTCACCCCTCCACTTT
.,TRBV28,16,TRBJ2-7,many,CASSYLQGAGTYEQYF,TGTGCCAGCAGCTATTTACAGGGTGCAGGGACCTACGAGCAGTACTTC
TRBD1,TRBV19,12,TRBJ2-1,.,CASGQGYNEQFF,TGTGCCAGCGGACAGGGCTACAATGAGCAGTTCTTC
.,TRBV15,12,TRBJ2-2,once,CATSRVAGELFF,TGTGCCACCAGCAGAGTCGCCGGGGAGCTGTTTTTT
TRBD2,TRBV19,15,TRBJ2-1,.,CASSIRSGGAMEQFF,TGTGCCAGTAGTATAAGAAGCGGGGGGGCTATGGAGCAGTTCTTC
.,TRBV2,11,TRBJ1-2,.,CASRERQYYTF,TGTGCCAGCAGAGAGAGACAGTACTACACCTTC
.,TRBV3-1/TRBV3-2,13,TRBJ1-2,once,CASSQEPFEGYTF,TGTGCCAGCAGCCAAGAGCCGTTTGAGGGCTACACCTTC
.,TRBV6-6,15,TRBJ1-1,.,CASSYSSGGRTEAFF,TGTGCCAGCAGTTACTCGAGTGGGGGGCGAACTGAAGCTTTCTTT
.,TRBV9,14,TRBJ1-1,.,CASSARQQNTEAFF,TGTGCCAGCAGCGCAAGACAGCAGAACACTGAAGCTTTCTTT
.,TRBV10-3,15,TRBJ2-5,.,CAIRRGGTSQETQYF,TGTGCCATTAGAAGGGGGGGAACATCGCAAGAGACCCAGTACTTC
TRBD2,TRBV2,19,TRBJ2-3,.,CASSEALGLAGGAQDTQYF,TGTGCCAGCAGTGAAGCGCTTGGGCTAGCGGGAGGGGCCCAAGATACGCAGTATTTT
.,TRBV19,15,TRBJ2-1,.,CASTPRGQALNEQFF,TGTGCCAGTACTCCACGGGGCCAGGCCCTCAATGAGCAGTTCTTC
.,TRBV2,13,TRBJ1-1,.,CASTGELNTEAFF,TGTGCCAGCACGGGTGAGTTAAACACTGAAGCTTTCTTT
.,TRBV3-1/TRBV3-2,11,TRBJ2-1,.,CASTTASQLFF,TGTGCCAGCACAACAGCCTCTCAGTTGTTCTTC
.,TRBV5-1,13,TRBJ1-1,once,CASRYTGNTEAFF,TGCGCCAGCAGATATACAGGGAACACTGAAGCTTTCTTT
.,TRBV5-1,16,TRBJ2-5,once,CASSLVDVRGPETQYF,TGCGCCAGCAGCTTGGTGGACGTCCGGGGCCCAGAGACCCAGTACTTC
TRBD1,TRBV6-6,11,TRBJ1-1,.,CASRGQGEAFF,TGTGCCAGCAGAGGACAGGGTGAAGCTTTCTTT
TRBD1,TRBV5-1,14,TRBJ2-3,.,CASSLSQGTDTQYF,TGCGCCAGCAGCTTGTCACAGGGGACAGATACGCAGTATTTT
.,TRBV12-5,16,TRBJ2-5,.,CASGSKAPTVQETQYF,TGTGCTAGTGGCTCGAAAGCTCCGACAGTCCAAGAGACCCAGTACTTC
TRBD1,TRBV19,12,TRBJ1-1,.,CATGTANTEAFF,TGTGCCACAGGGACAGCGAACACTGAAGCTTTCTTT
TRBD1,TRBV7-2,15,TRBJ1-3,.,CASSTRQGSGNTIYF,TGTGCCAGCAGCACCCGACAGGGTTCTGGAAACACCATATATTTT
TRBD2,TRBV9,15,TRBJ2-7,.,CASSVSGGASDEQYF,TGTGCCAGCAGCGTAAGCGGGGGAGCCTCTGACGAGCAGTACTTC
.,TRBV18,16,TRBJ2-2,once,CASSPYERANTGELFF,TGTGCCAGCTCCCCCTACGAGCGGGCGAACACCGGGGAGCTGTTTTTT
TRBD1,TRBV19,17,TRBJ1-5,.,CASSILGQGVSGQPQHF,TGTGCCAGTAGTATACTTGGACAGGGGGTCAGTGGGCAGCCCCAGCATTTT
.,TRBV19,14,TRBJ2-1,.,CASRRPAPYNEQFF,TGTGCCAGTAGGCGGCCAGCTCCCTACAATGAGCAGTTCTTC
TRBD2,TRBV7-8,15,TRBJ2-1,.,CASSLLAGYSAEQFF,TGTGCCAGCAGCTTACTAGCGGGATACTCAGCTGAGCAGTTCTTC
.,TRBV7-9,17,TRBJ1-4,.,CASSPNQGERSNEKLFF,TGTGCCAGCAGCCCAAATCAAGGGGAGCGGTCTAATGAAAAACTGTTTTTT
TRBD1,TRBV5-4,14,TRBJ2-1,.,CASSRTGESNEQFF,TGTGCCAGCAGTCGGACAGGGGAAAGCAATGAGCAGTTCTTC
.,TRBV2,13,TRBJ1-5,once,CASSEVREQPQHF,TGTGCCAGCAGTGAAGTCAGAGAACAGCCCCAGCATTTT
.,TRBV20-1,12,TRBJ2-7,.,CSASGQFYEQYF,TGCAGTGCTAGTGGGCAGTTCTACGAGCAGTACTTC
.,TRBV5-1,15,TRBJ2-3,.,CASSGTQYGTDTQYF,TGCGCCAGCAGTGGGACTCAATACGGCACAGATACGCAGTATTTT
TRBD1,TRBV3-1/TRBV3-2,16,TRBJ1-1,.,CASSQWEWYRGTEAFF,TGTGCCAGCAGCCAATGGGAATGGTACAGGGGCACTGAAGCTTTCTTT
.,TRBV2,10,TRBJ2-7,once,CATRGKEQYF,TGTGCCACCCGGGGGAAAGAGCAGTACTTC
TRBD2,TRBV28,14,TRBJ2-2,.,CASSLAGATGELFF,TGTGCCAGCAGCTTAGCGGGAGCCACCGGGGAGCTGTTTTTT
.,TRBV5-1,13,TRBJ1-6,.,CASSLESNSPLHF,TGCGCCAGCAGCTTGGAAAGTAATTCACCCCTCCACTTT
.,TRBV19,14,TRBJ2-2,.,CASTNFLNTGELFF,TGTGCCAGTACCAATTTTCTAAACACCGGGGAGCTGTTTTTT
.,TRBV19,14,TRBJ1-5,few,CASSIRDGNQPQHF,TGTGCCAGTAGTATACGGGACGGCAATCAGCCCCAGCATTTT
.,TRBV6-2/TRBV6-3,12,TRBJ1-2,few,CASSYNRVGYTF,TGTGCCAGCAGTTACAACAGGGTTGGCTACACCTTC
TRBD1,TRBV2,16,TRBJ1-6,.,CASKPSRDSSGSPLHF,TGTGCCAGCAAACCTTCCCGGGACAGCTCCGGCTCACCCCTCCACTTT
.,TRBV10-3,13,TRBJ2-1,few,CAIKKATYNEQFF,TGTGCCATCAAGAAGGCGACCTACAATGAGCAGTTCTTC
TRBD1,TRBV7-8,15,TRBJ2-7,once,CASSPPGTGQYEQYF,TGTGCCAGCAGTCCCCCCGGGACAGGGCAGTACGAGCAGTACTTC
.,TRBV24-1,16,TRBJ2-6,.,CATSDLDSGGANVLTF,TGTGCCACCAGTGACCTGGACAGTGGAGGGGCCAACGTCCTGACTTTC
TRBD1,TRBV7-9,14,TRBJ1-4,.,CASSFGQGNEKLFF,TGTGCCAGCAGCTTCGGACAGGGTAATGAAAAACTGTTTTTT